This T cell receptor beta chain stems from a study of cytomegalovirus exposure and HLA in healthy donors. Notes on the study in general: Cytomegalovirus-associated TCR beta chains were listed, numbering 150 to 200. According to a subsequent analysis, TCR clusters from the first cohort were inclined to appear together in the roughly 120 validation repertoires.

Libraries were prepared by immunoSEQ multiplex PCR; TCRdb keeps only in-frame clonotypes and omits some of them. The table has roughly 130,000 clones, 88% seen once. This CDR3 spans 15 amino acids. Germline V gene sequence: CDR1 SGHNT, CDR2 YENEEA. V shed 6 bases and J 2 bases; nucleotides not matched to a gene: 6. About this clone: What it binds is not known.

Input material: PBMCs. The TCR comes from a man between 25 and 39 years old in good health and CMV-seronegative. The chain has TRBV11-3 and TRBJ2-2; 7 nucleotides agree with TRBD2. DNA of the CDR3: TGTGCCAGCAGGATGGGGGGGTTAAACACCGGGGAGCTGTTTTTT. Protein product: CASRMGGLNTGELFF.